Listed below are T cell receptor beta chains from one sample, sequenced in a study of shared clonotypes between healthy human individuals. Clones were read by immunoSEQ multiplex PCR, and TCRdb kept only the in-frame ones, dropping some. The sample consists of some 2.4 million clones, approximately 93% of them appearing once. The sample was naive CD4+ T cells from PBMCs. The receptors originated from a man aged 18-30 years in good health. Some clones in this sample may be carry-over from other donors' samples. Each CDR3 is given with its conserved first and last residue. The order of the fields is V gene, clone size, CDR3 length, J gene, D gene, CDR3 DNA, CDR3 protein. D genes are given only for firm matches. Where a row states a size, it is once, few, many or the class of an expanded clone; other rows omit it.

V: TRBV5-1
size: .
length: 15
J: TRBJ2-5
D: .
DNA: TGCGCCAGCAGCCAGTTGGGGCTTGGCCAAGAGACCCAGTACTTC
CDR3: CASSQLGLGQETQYF

V: TRBV18
size: .
length: 17
J: TRBJ2-1
D: TRBD2
DNA: TGTGCCAGCTCACCGGGACTAGCGGAGCGCTCCTACAATGAGCAGTTCTTC
CDR3: CASSPGLAERSYNEQFF

V: TRBV7-9
size: .
length: 15
J: TRBJ2-7
D: TRBD1
DNA: TGTGCCAGCAGCTCCCCGGACAGGGGGCTCTACGAGCAGTACTTC
CDR3: CASSSPDRGLYEQYF

V: TRBV7-2
size: .
length: 16
J: TRBJ2-1
D: TRBD2
DNA: TGTGCCAGCAGCTCAGCGAGCGGGAGTTACAACAATGAGCAGTTCTTC
CDR3: CASSSASGSYNNEQFF

V: TRBV27
size: once
length: 15
J: TRBJ2-7
D: TRBD1
DNA: TGTGCCAGCAGCACACCCCGACAGGGTGGCTACGAGCAGTACTTC
CDR3: CASSTPRQGGYEQYF

V: TRBV5-6
size: .
length: 14
J: TRBJ1-2
D: .
DNA: TGTGCCAGCAGCTTGGCCCACAGGGATTATGGCTACACCTTC
CDR3: CASSLAHRDYGYTF

V: TRBV5-4
size: .
length: 15
J: TRBJ1-1
D: .
DNA: TGTGCCAGCAGCGCCTCGAAGGGTAGGGTCACTGAAGCTTTCTTT
CDR3: CASSASKGRVTEAFF

V: TRBV20-1
size: few
length: 11
J: TRBJ1-1
D: .
DNA: TGCAGTGCTAAGGGCAGCACTGAAGCTTTCTTT
CDR3: CSAKGSTEAFF

V: TRBV2
size: .
length: 14
J: TRBJ1-1
D: .
DNA: TGTGCCAGCAGTGAAGGTCGGGGGTTGACTGAAGCTTTCTTT
CDR3: CASSEGRGLTEAFF

V: TRBV7-3
size: few
length: 16
J: TRBJ2-1
D: TRBD2
DNA: TGTGCCAGCAGCTTTGGGAGCGGGAGCTCCTACAATGAGCAGTTCTTC
CDR3: CASSFGSGSSYNEQFF

V: TRBV5-1
size: .
length: 15
J: TRBJ1-1
D: .
DNA: TGCGCCAGCAGCCACACGGACGGAATGAACACTGAAGCTTTCTTT
CDR3: CASSHTDGMNTEAFF

V: TRBV18
size: .
length: 16
J: TRBJ2-1
D: .
DNA: TGTGCCAGCTCACCAAACCCGACTAGTACCTACAATGAGCAGTTCTTC
CDR3: CASSPNPTSTYNEQFF

V: TRBV18
size: .
length: 14
J: TRBJ2-7
D: .
DNA: TGTGCCAGCTCACCGACGACTAGTCCCTACGAGCAGTACTTC
CDR3: CASSPTTSPYEQYF

V: TRBV11-2
size: .
length: 15
J: TRBJ2-1
D: TRBD1
DNA: TGTGCCAGCAGCCCGACAGGGTTTTCCTACAATGAGCAGTTCTTC
CDR3: CASSPTGFSYNEQFF

V: TRBV6-5
size: .
length: 15
J: TRBJ1-4
D: TRBD1
DNA: TGTGCCAGCAGGCGACAGGGGGCGACTAATGAAAAACTGTTTTTT
CDR3: CASRRQGATNEKLFF

V: TRBV18
size: .
length: 21
J: TRBJ1-2
D: TRBD1
DNA: TGTGCCAGCTCACCGGACCGACAGGGGGCTATTCCCCTAGCCTCCCTCTATGGCTACACCTTC
CDR3: CASSPDRQGAIPLASLYGYTF

V: TRBV6-5
size: once
length: 16
J: TRBJ2-5
D: TRBD2
DNA: TGTGCCAGCAGTTACTCGCTTCGGGGGGACCAAGAGACCCAGTACTTC
CDR3: CASSYSLRGDQETQYF

V: TRBV7-8
size: once
length: 16
J: TRBJ2-3
D: TRBD2
DNA: TGTGCCAGCAGCTTAGCCCTAGCGGGAGTAGGAGATACGCAGTATTTT
CDR3: CASSLALAGVGDTQYF

V: TRBV7-3
size: .
length: 14
J: TRBJ2-1
D: .
DNA: TGTGCCAGCAGCCCGGCAGCGGCCTACAATGAGCAGTTCTTC
CDR3: CASSPAAAYNEQFF

V: TRBV11-3
size: .
length: 12
J: TRBJ2-5
D: .
DNA: TGTGCCAGCAGTTTAGCTGGGGAGACCCAGTACTTC
CDR3: CASSLAGETQYF

V: TRBV19
size: .
length: 15
J: TRBJ1-1
D: TRBD1
DNA: TGTGCCAGTAGTATAGTACGGGGACAGGGCACTGAAGCTTTCTTT
CDR3: CASSIVRGQGTEAFF

V: TRBV5-6
size: once
length: 16
J: TRBJ2-3
D: TRBD2
DNA: TGTGCCAGCAGCCATATAGCGGGAGGGCCCCCAGATACGCAGTATTTT
CDR3: CASSHIAGGPPDTQYF

V: TRBV27
size: .
length: 14
J: TRBJ2-2
D: TRBD2
DNA: TGTGCCAGCACTGCTAGCGGAATAACCGGGGAGCTGTTTTTT
CDR3: CASTASGITGELFF

V: TRBV5-1
size: .
length: 18
J: TRBJ2-3
D: TRBD2
DNA: TGCGCCAGCAGCTCGGGGACTAGCGGGAGGGTAACCGAAGATACGCAGTATTTT
CDR3: CASSSGTSGRVTEDTQYF

V: TRBV6-5
size: few
length: 15
J: TRBJ2-2
D: TRBD2
DNA: TGTGCCAGCAGTCCGGGACTAGCGAACACCGGGGAGCTGTTTTTT
CDR3: CASSPGLANTGELFF

V: TRBV7-9
size: .
length: 15
J: TRBJ1-1
D: .
DNA: TGTGCCAGCAGCTTGTCGACAGGAGTGAACACTGAAGCTTTCTTT
CDR3: CASSLSTGVNTEAFF

V: TRBV4-3
size: .
length: 13
J: TRBJ2-7
D: .
DNA: TGCGCCAGCAGCCAAGTAAAGGGGGGCGAGCAGTACTTC
CDR3: CASSQVKGGEQYF

V: TRBV5-8
size: .
length: 15
J: TRBJ2-2
D: .
DNA: TGTGCCAGCAGAACCGGGACCCCGAACACCGGGGAGCTGTTTTTT
CDR3: CASRTGTPNTGELFF